This is a list of T cell receptor beta chains from one sample in a study of blood T cell repertoires in COVID-19. TCRdb's copy holds only in-frame clones and misses some; the assay was immunoSEQ multiplex PCR. The sample records some 200,000 clones, 80% to 90% being singletons. Sequencing was carried out using PBMCs or T cells enriched from blood (not recorded which). These receptors came from a woman aged 18 to 35 in a cohort exposed to, infected with or recovered from COVID-19 (not recorded which). The CDR3 runs from the conserved cysteine through the conserved F or W. The D gene is left open where the match is weak. Only part of the rows carry a size: once, few, many, or a class if the clone is expanded.

V	J	size	D	DNA	CDR3
TRBV14	TRBJ1-2	.	.	TGTGCCAGCAGCCAAGATCTTCAGGGTGCTGGCTACACCTTC	CASSQDLQGAGYTF
TRBV9	TRBJ2-1	.	.	TGTGCCAGCAGCGTTGCAAGGGGGGGCAATGAGCAGTTCTTC	CASSVARGGNEQFF
TRBV11-3	TRBJ2-5	.	TRBD1	TGTGCCAGCAGCAATACAGGGGGAGAGACCCAGTACTTC	CASSNTGGETQYF
TRBV13	TRBJ2-7	once	.	TGTGCCAGCAGCTCCTTCACAGGGCCCAGTGAGCAGTACTTC	CASSSFTGPSEQYF
TRBV11-3	TRBJ2-2	.	.	TGTGCCAGCAGCTTTTTAGCCACCGGGGAGCTGTTTTTT	CASSFLATGELFF
TRBV4-1	TRBJ2-3	once	TRBD2	TGCGCCAGCCACCCGGGACTAGCGGGAGGAGGAACAGATACGCAGTATTTT	CASHPGLAGGGTDTQYF
TRBV5-6	TRBJ1-6	.	.	TGTGCCAGCAGCTTGAGGGGGAGCTCCTATAATTCACCCCTCCACTTT	CASSLRGSSYNSPLHF
TRBV2	TRBJ1-4	.	TRBD1	TGTGCCAGCAGAACCGGGACAGGGAAGGAAAAACTGTTTTTT	CASRTGTGKEKLFF
TRBV24-1	TRBJ2-7	.	TRBD2	TGTGCCACCAGTGATCAAGGACTAGCGGGTGCCTACGAGCAGTACTTC	CATSDQGLAGAYEQYF
TRBV5-1	TRBJ2-3	.	TRBD2	TGCGCCAGCAGCTTGGTAGGGCTAGCGGGAGTGACGCGGGACCCAGATACGCAGTATTTT	CASSLVGLAGVTRDPDTQYF
TRBV7-3	TRBJ2-1	.	TRBD2	TGTGCCAGCAGCTTAGGCACTAGCGGGAGTATGGATGAGCAGTTCTTC	CASSLGTSGSMDEQFF
TRBV5-4	TRBJ1-1	.	.	TGTGCCAGCAGCTTGGTCAGGGAACGGAACACTGAAGCTTTCTTT	CASSLVRERNTEAFF
TRBV11-2	TRBJ2-7	.	TRBD1	TGTGCCAGCAGCCAGTCCGGGACAGGGGGCTACGAGCAGTACTTC	CASSQSGTGGYEQYF
TRBV7-9	TRBJ1-6	.	.	TGTGCCAGCAGCCGTCTTAATTCACCCCTCCACTTT	CASSRLNSPLHF
TRBV28	TRBJ1-1	.	.	TGTGCCAGCAGTTCCCTCTCAGGGGTAGGAGCTTTCTTT	CASSSLSGVGAFF
TRBV4-2	TRBJ1-1	.	TRBD1	TGTGCCAGCAGCCAATACCAGGACAGGAATCCCCTCTTCCGTGAAGCTTTCTTT	CASSQYQDRNPLFREAFF
TRBV6-5	TRBJ1-1	once	.	TGTGCCAGCAGTATTTTTCCCGCCGGAGCTTTCTTT	CASSIFPAGAFF
TRBV11-3	TRBJ2-3	.	.	TGTGCCAGCAGCCCGAGGGACACAGATACGCAGTATTTT	CASSPRDTDTQYF
TRBV5-1	TRBJ1-5	.	.	TGCGCCAGCAGCCGCTCTCCCAGTCAGCCCCAGCATTTT	CASSRSPSQPQHF
TRBV24-1	TRBJ2-3	.	TRBD2	TGTGCCACCAGAACTAGCGGTATGGGAACAGATACGCAGTATTTT	CATRTSGMGTDTQYF
TRBV2	TRBJ1-2	few	.	TGTGCCAGCAGTCTAGGGGCCGCTAACTATGGCTACACCTTC	CASSLGAANYGYTF
TRBV6-1	TRBJ1-2	few	.	TGTGCCAGCAGTGACCTAGACAGGTCCTATGGCTACACCTTC	CASSDLDRSYGYTF
TRBV6-5	TRBJ1-1	.	.	TGTGCCAGCAAGTTACGCGGAGAAGCTTTCTTT	CASKLRGEAFF
TRBV15	TRBJ2-2	.	TRBD2	TGTGCCACCAGCAGGGAACTTCCGGGACTAGTAAGGGGAGACACCGGGGAGCTGTTTTTT	CATSRELPGLVRGDTGELFF
TRBV5-1	TRBJ2-1	once	.	TGCGCCAGCAGCTTGCTGGGGGCGGGTTACAATGAGCAGTTCTTC	CASSLLGAGYNEQFF
TRBV5-6	TRBJ2-3	.	TRBD2	TGTGCCAGCAGCTTTTCCAGCGGGAGCGCCGATACGCAGTATTTT	CASSFSSGSADTQYF
TRBV29-1	TRBJ2-2	few	.	TGCAGCGTCTCGGACCCCCCCGGGAGTGTAACCGGGGAGCTGTTTTTT	CSVSDPPGSVTGELFF